This T cell receptor (beta chain) was observed in a study of control samples from healthy donors and cancer patients. The CDR3 has 13 residues. CDR1 is WNHNN and CDR2 is SYGVQD in the germline V gene (reference sequence). V was shortened by 6 bases and J by 4 bases, with 12 bases between the two germline ends. Using immunoSEQ multiplex PCR, the repertoire was profiled, and TCRdb retains in-frame clones only, with some absent. This table holds 150,000 or so clones, 85% to 95% found once. The specimen sequenced was blood. This clonotype was sampled from a man aged 40-49 years in good health. This chain connects TRBV10-1 to TRBJ1-2; D is perhaps TRBD1 (6 bases). The CDR3 loop is CASSEQGGYGYTF. CDR3 nucleotide sequence: TGCGCCAGCAGCGAACAGGGTGGCTATGGCTACACCTTC.